These 2 T cell receptor beta chains share one sample of origin, sequenced in a study of blood T cell repertoires in COVID-19. Data came from immunoSEQ multiplex PCR; TCRdb stores just in-frame clones and leaves some out. The data show 200,000 to 250,000 clones, with 85% to 90% seen just once and about 3.1% held by the top ten. Material for sequencing was PBMCs or T cells enriched from blood (not recorded which). Source of these receptors: a woman aged 50 to 60 in a cohort exposed to, infected with or recovered from COVID-19 (not recorded which).

This clone was observed a single time. The V call is TRBV4-3, the J call TRBJ2-4; TRBD1 matches at 8 bases. CDR3 length: 15 amino acids. Germline V gene lookup returns CDR1 LGHNA and CDR2 YSLEER. The trim removed 2 bases at V and 9 bases at J, leaving 9 bases unmatched. This chain's CDR3 is CASSQSGQDGVIQYF. The CDR3 nucleotides are TGCGCCAGCAGCCAATCGGGACAGGACGGAGTCATTCAGTACTTC.

V gene TRBV2 combines with J gene TRBJ1-5; D ambiguous. The germline V and J ends were trimmed by 4 bases and 4 bases, with 14 bases remaining between them. CDR3 length equals 15 residues. Germline-derived CDR1 and CDR2 are SNHLY and FYNNEI. CDR3 protein: CASSGIMAVNQPQHF. The CDR3 coding sequence is TGTGCCAGCAGTGGAATTATGGCGGTGAATCAGCCCCAGCATTTT.